This T cell receptor beta chain is drawn from a study of identical twins. Every sampled donor was Caucasian and healthy. Study-wide findings and caveats: Conclusions relied on cross-sectional statistical analysis, not following the same donors.

This clonotype has at least ten counts. Its antigen is still unknown. Each CDR3 protein gets one entry after TCRdb re-called the 5' RACE reads with MiXCR. The data show more than 650,000 distinct CDR3 sequences, 5.5% to 6.5% seen once. In germline, CDR1 is DFQATT, CDR2 SNEGSKA (reference sequence). V shed 6 bases, J shed 2 bases, and the junction held 9 bases outside the gene matches. The CDR3 contains 15 residues. The chain joins TRBV20-1 to TRBJ2-3, with 9 bases fitting TRBD2. This receptor was taken from a man younger than 35 in good health. The sample was naive T cells sorted from blood. The CDR3 here is CSAVPSGKFTDTQYF. For the CDR3, the DNA is TGCAGTGCCGTTCCTAGCGGGAAGTTCACAGATACGCAGTATTTT.